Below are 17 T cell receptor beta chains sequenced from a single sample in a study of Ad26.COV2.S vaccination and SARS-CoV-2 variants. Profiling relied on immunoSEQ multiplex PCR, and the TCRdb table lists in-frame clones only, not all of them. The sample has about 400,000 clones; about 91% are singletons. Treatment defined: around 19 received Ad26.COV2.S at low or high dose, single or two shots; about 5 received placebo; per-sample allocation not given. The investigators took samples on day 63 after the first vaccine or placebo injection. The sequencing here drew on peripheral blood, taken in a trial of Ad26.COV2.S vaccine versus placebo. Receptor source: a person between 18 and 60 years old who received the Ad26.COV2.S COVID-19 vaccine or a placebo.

CDR3 coding DNA: TGTGCCAGCAGTTTGGTAGGGAACGACAATGAGCAGTTCTTC. This translates into CASSLVGNDNEQFF. This chain joins TRBV27 and TRBJ2-1; D is uncertain. Trimming cost V 3 bases and J 5 bases, with 11 bases left between them. CDR1 and CDR2 from the germline V gene are MNHEY and SMNVEV (reference sequence). This CDR3 spans 14 amino acids.

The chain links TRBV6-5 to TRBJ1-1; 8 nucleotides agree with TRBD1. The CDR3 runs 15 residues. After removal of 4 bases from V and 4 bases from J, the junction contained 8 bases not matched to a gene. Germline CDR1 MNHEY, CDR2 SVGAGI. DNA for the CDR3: TGTGCCAGCAGTTTCCAGACAGGGGTGGGCACTGAAGCTTTCTTT. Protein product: CASSFQTGVGTEAFF.

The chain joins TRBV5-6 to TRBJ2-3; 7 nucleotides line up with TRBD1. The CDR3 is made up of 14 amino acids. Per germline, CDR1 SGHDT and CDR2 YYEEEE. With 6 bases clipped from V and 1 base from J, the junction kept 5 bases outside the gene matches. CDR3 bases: TGTGCCAGCATAGTAACAGGGGGCACAGATACGCAGTATTTT. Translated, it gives CASIVTGGTDTQYF.

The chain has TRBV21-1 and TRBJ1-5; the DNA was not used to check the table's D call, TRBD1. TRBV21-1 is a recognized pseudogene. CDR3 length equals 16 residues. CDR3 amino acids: CASSNVSGPRDQPQHF. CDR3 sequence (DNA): TGTGCCAGCAGCAACGTCTCAGGGCCCCGAGATCAGCCCCAGCATTTT.

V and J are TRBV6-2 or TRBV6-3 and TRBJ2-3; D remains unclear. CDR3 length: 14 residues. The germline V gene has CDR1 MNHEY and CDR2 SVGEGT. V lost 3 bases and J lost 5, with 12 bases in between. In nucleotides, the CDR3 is TGTGCCAGCAGTTATAAAGCTATAGTAGATACGCAGTATTTT. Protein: CASSYKAIVDTQYF.

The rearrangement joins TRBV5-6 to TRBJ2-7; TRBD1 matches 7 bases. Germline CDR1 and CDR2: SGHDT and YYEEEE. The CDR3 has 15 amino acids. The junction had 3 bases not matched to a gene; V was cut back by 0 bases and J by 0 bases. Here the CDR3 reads CASSLGTGSSYEQYF. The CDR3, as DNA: TGTGCCAGCAGCTTGGGGACAGGAAGCTCCTACGAGCAGTACTTC.

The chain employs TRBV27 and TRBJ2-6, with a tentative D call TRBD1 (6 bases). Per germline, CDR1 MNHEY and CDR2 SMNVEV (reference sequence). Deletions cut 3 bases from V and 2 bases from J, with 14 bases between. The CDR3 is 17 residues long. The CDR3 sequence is CASSFHRVAPGANVLTF. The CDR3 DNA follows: TGTGCCAGCAGTTTCCACAGGGTTGCCCCTGGGGCCAACGTCCTGACTTTC.

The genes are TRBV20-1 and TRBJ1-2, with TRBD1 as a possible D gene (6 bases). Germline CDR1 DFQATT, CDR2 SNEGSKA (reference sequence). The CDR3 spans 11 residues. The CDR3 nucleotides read TGCAGCGGAAAACAGGGTTATGGCTACACCTTC. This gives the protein CSGKQGYGYTF.

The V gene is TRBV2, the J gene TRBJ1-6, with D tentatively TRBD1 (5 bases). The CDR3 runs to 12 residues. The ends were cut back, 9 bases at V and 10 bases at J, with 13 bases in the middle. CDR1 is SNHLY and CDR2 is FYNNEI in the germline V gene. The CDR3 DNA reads TGTGCCAGGGAAGACAGACGGTCACCCCTCCACTTT. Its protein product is CAREDRRSPLHF. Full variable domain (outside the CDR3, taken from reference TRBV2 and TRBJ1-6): EPEVTQTPSHQVTQMGQEVILRCVPISNHLYFYWYRQILGQKVEFLVSFYNNEISEKSEIFDDQFSVERPDGSNFTLKIRSTKLEDSAMYFCAREDRRSPLHFGNGTRLTVT.

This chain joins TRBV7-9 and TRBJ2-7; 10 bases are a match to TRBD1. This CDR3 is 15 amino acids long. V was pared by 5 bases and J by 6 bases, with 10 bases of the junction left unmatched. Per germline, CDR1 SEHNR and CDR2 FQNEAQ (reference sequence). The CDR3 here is CASSPLGQGLSEQYF. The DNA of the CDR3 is TGTGCCAGCAGCCCCCTGGGACAGGGGTTGAGCGAGCAGTACTTC.

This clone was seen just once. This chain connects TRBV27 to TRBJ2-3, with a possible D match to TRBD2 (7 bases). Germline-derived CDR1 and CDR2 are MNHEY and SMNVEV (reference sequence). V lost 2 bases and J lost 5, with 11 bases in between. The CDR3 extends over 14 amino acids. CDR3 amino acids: CASSLRGAGDTQYF. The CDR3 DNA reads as TGTGCCAGCAGTTTACGGGGGGCTGGAGATACGCAGTATTTT.

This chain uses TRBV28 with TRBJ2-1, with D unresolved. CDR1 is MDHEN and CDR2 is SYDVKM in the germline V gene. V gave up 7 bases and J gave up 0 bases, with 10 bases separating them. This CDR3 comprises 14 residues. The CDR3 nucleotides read TGTGCCAGCATCGGCGGTACCTCCTACAATGAGCAGTTCTTC. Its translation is CASIGGTSYNEQFF.

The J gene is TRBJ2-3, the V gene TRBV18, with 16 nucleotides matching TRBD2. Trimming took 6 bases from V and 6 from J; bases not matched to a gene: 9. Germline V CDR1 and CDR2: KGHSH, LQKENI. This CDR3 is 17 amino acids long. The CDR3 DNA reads TGTGCCAGCTCGCCGGGACTAGCGGGAGGGGCGAGGGATACGCAGTATTTT. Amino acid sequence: CASSPGLAGGARDTQYF.

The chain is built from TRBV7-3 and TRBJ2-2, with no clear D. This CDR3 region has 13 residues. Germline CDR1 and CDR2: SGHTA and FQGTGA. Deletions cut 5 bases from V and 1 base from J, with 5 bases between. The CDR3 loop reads CASSQRNTGELFF. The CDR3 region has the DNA TGTGCCAGCAGCCAGCGGAACACCGGGGAGCTGTTTTTT.

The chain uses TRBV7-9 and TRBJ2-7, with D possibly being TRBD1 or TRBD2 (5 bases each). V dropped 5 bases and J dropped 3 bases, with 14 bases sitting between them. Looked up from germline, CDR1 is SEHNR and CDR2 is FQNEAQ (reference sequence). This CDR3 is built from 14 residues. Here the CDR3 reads CASSPGDGSYEQYF. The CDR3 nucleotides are TGTGCCAGCAGCCCCGGGGACGGAAGCTACGAGCAGTACTTC.

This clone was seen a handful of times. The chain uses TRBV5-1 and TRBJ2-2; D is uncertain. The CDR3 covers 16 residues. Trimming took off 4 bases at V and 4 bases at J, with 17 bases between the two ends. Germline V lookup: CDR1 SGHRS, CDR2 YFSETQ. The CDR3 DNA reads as TGCGCCAGCAGCCCCAACCTTGGACGGGCCACCGGGGAGCTGTTTTTT. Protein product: CASSPNLGRATGELFF. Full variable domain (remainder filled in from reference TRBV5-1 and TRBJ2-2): KAGVTQTPRYLIKTRGQQVTLSCSPISGHRSVSWYQQTPGQGLQFLFEYFSETQRNKGNFPGRFSGRQFSNSRSEMNVSTLELGDSALYLCASSPNLGRATGELFFGEGSRLTVL.

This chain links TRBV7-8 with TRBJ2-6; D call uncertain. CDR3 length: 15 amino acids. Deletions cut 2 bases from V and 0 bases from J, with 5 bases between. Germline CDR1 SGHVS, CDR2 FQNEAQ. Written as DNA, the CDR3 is TGTGCCAGCAGCTTACATGCCTCTGGGGCCAACGTCCTGACTTTC. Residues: CASSLHASGANVLTF.